This record covers a single TCR beta chain. This CDR3 contains 18 residues. The V gene end was trimmed by 4 bases and the J gene end by 1 base; junction bases not matched to a gene: 12. Germline loops: CDR1 ENHRY, CDR2 SYGVKD. This record comes from a study of control samples from healthy donors and cancer patients. Produced via immunoSEQ multiplex PCR; TCRdb's table is partial and in-frame only. The sample lists fewer than 500,000 clones, 90% occurring once. The chain combines TRBV10-3 with TRBJ2-1, with 8 nucleotides matching TRBD2. This TCR came from a middle-aged man with head and neck cancer. The sample comprised PBMCs. The CDR3 sequence: CAISVPPKRETSYNEQFF. The CDR3 DNA follows: TGTGCCATCAGTGTGCCCCCGAAGCGGGAGACGTCCTACAATGAGCAGTTCTTC.